The clone carrying this T cell receptor beta chain showed up many times. Germline V gene lookup returns CDR1 MNHNS and CDR2 SASEGT. V shed 5 bases, J shed 5 bases, and the junction held 10 bases outside the gene matches. The CDR3 is 16 amino acids. This sample is part of a study of T cells in Graves' hyperthyroidism and ophthalmopathy. With a duration under 2 months, the hyperthyroidism was newly diagnosed in patients aged 18 to 65. Extraction of PBMCs used roughly 9.4 ml of fresh peripheral blood. Amplified regions were TCR beta CDR3 sequences from RNA transcripts. HTBI primers drove first-round RT-PCR of the TCR CDR3. TCRdb independently ran MiXCR on the multiplex PCR reads; one entry per CDR3 protein. The sample carries some 440,000 distinct CDR3 sequences, roughly 14% recorded once.

The sample was blood. The chain employs TRBV6-1 and TRBJ2-3; 10 bases line up with TRBD1. This clonotype originated in a woman younger than 30 with Graves' hyperthyroidism. CDR3 coding DNA: TGTGCCAGCAGTCGCGACAGGGGGCAAGGTATAGATACGCAGTATTTT. As protein: CASSRDRGQGIDTQYF.